These 22 T cell receptor beta chains came from one sample sequenced in a study of cytomegalovirus exposure and HLA in healthy donors. Clones were read by immunoSEQ multiplex PCR, and TCRdb kept only the in-frame ones, dropping some. The sample includes about 350,000 clones, roughly 90% of them seen just once. The sample comprised PBMCs. The receptors derive from a woman in her 30s in good health and CMV-seropositive.

The V gene is TRBV6-4, the J gene TRBJ2-3; TRBD1 matches 10 bases. J lost 0 bases, V lost 4 bases, and 1 base had no gene match. This CDR3 spans 15 amino acids. Germline V CDR1 and CDR2: MRHNA, SNTAGT. In nucleotides, the CDR3 is TGTGCCAGCAGTGGGGACAGGGGCAGCACAGATACGCAGTATTTT. Encoded protein: CASSGDRGSTDTQYF.

The V gene is TRBV30, the J gene TRBJ2-1, with 9 positions matching TRBD2. Trimming took 0 bases from V and 0 from J; bases not matched to a gene: 12. The germline V gene has CDR1 GTSNPN and CDR2 SVGIG (reference sequence). The CDR3 totals 19 residues. The CDR3 sequence is CAWSVRLAGMFISYNEQFF. In nucleotides, the CDR3 is TGTGCCTGGAGTGTGAGGCTAGCGGGAATGTTCATCTCCTACAATGAGCAGTTCTTC.

The gene calls are TRBV9 and TRBJ1-2; 10 bases match TRBD1. Unmatched junction bases numbered 8, after V lost 4 bases and J lost 5 bases. Germline loops: CDR1 SGDLS, CDR2 YYNGEE. The CDR3 spans 15 residues. CDR3 nucleotide sequence: TGTGCCAGCAGCCGATGGGAGGGACAGGGGTATGGCTACACCTTC. It is translated as CASSRWEGQGYGYTF. The entire variable domain, with the rest obtained from reference TRBV9 and TRBJ1-2, is as follows: DSGVTQTPKHLITATGQRVTLRCSPRSGDLSVYWYQQSLDQGLQFLIQYYNGEERAKGNILERFSAQQFPDLHSELNLSSLELGDSALYFCASSRWEGQGYGYTFGSGTRLTVV.

The chain recombines TRBV2 with TRBJ2-7; 9 bases match TRBD2. The V and J ends lost 3 bases and 5 bases, in that order; junction bases with no gene match: 8. The germline V gene encodes CDR1 SNHLY and CDR2 FYNNEI. This CDR3 contains 15 residues. Written as DNA, the CDR3 is TGTGCCAGCAGTGATCTGTCTAGCGGGGACAACGAGCAGTACTTC. Translation: CASSDLSSGDNEQYF.

The V and J genes are TRBV15 and TRBJ2-1; 12 bases align to TRBD2. Germline values: CDR1 LNHNV, CDR2 YYDKDF (reference sequence). This CDR3 region has 12 residues. Trimming removed 5 bases from V and 15 bases from J; junction bases left unmatched: 5. The CDR3 protein is CATSPGLAGRFF. The CDR3 nucleotides read TGTGCCACCAGCCCAGGACTAGCGGGAAGGTTCTTC.

V gene TRBV28 combines with J gene TRBJ1-5; maybe TRBD1 (5 bases). This CDR3 has 15 amino acids. Germline CDR1 and CDR2: MDHEN and SYDVKM. Trimming removed 3 bases at V and 0 bases at J, with 9 bases between. This chain's CDR3 is CASSFLGLSNQPQHF. In DNA form, the CDR3 reads TGTGCCAGCAGTTTTCTGGGGCTTAGCAATCAGCCCCAGCATTTT.

J is TRBJ2-2 and V is TRBV5-6; 8 nucleotides line up with TRBD1. In germline, CDR1 is SGHDT, CDR2 YYEEEE. V was pared by 1 base and J by 3 bases, with 8 bases of the junction left unmatched. The CDR3 has 17 residues. The CDR3 here is CASSLYPGQVYTGELFF. The CDR3 coding sequence is TGTGCCAGCAGCTTGTACCCGGGACAGGTCTACACCGGGGAGCTGTTTTTT.

This chain uses TRBV19 with TRBJ2-2, with 8 bases identical to TRBD1. Trimming took 6 bases from V and 2 from J; bases not matched to a gene: 2. There are 14 residues in the CDR3. Germline V gene lookup returns CDR1 LNHDA and CDR2 SQIVND (reference sequence). The CDR3 sequence is CASSGTGNTGELFF. CDR3 bases: TGTGCCAGTAGCGGGACAGGTAACACCGGGGAGCTGTTTTTT.

This clone was picked up a small number of times. This chain uses TRBV30 with TRBJ1-5; the D is unclear. Germline V gene sequence: CDR1 GTSNPN, CDR2 SVGIG (reference sequence). The V end was cut by 0 bases, the J end by 4 bases, with 10 bases between. The CDR3 covers 14 residues. The CDR3 DNA is TGTGCCTGGAGTGTACAGAATGGGAATCAGCCCCAGCATTTT. Protein product: CAWSVQNGNQPQHF.

The CDR3 reads CSVFVAENIQYF. The CDR3 DNA follows: TGCAGCGTTTTTGTAGCGGAAAACATTCAGTACTTC. The chain carries TRBV29-1 and TRBJ2-4; D perhaps matches TRBD2 (6 bases). The CDR3 totals 12 residues. CDR1 and CDR2 (germline): SQVTM, ANQGSEA. The V and J ends lost 5 bases and 5 bases respectively, with 10 bases between them.

The chain couples TRBV30 to TRBJ1-2; 9 positions match TRBD1. V lost 1 base, J lost 8 bases, and 11 bases stayed unmatched. Germline V CDR1 and CDR2: GTSNPN, SVGIG (reference sequence). The CDR3 covers 15 residues. CDR3 protein: CAWSDPSRDRDGYTF. The CDR3 DNA follows: TGTGCCTGGAGTGACCCTAGCAGGGACAGGGACGGCTACACCTTC.

This rearrangement joins TRBV30 to TRBJ2-7, with unresolved D. Trimming removed 0 bases from V and 3 bases from J, with 15 bases in between. CDR3 length: 15 amino acids. The V gene's germline CDR1 is GTSNPN and CDR2 SVGIG (reference sequence). Here the CDR3 reads CAWSVRSDLNYEQYF. The DNA of the CDR3 is TGTGCCTGGAGTGTACGGTCCGACTTAAACTACGAGCAGTACTTC.

The chain recombines TRBV6-5 with TRBJ1-1; 7 bases fit TRBD1. Germline V gene lookup returns CDR1 MNHEY and CDR2 SVGAGI. With V trimmed by 0 bases and J by 4 bases, 5 bases remained unmatched. The CDR3 covers 15 residues. CDR3 nucleotides: TGTGCCAGCAGTTACTCGGCAGGGGGAGTCACTGAAGCTTTCTTT. It translates to CASSYSAGGVTEAFF.

V usage is TRBV28 and J usage is TRBJ1-1; no clear D. Germline CDR1 MDHEN, CDR2 SYDVKM. The CDR3 consists of 12 residues. The germline V and J ends were trimmed by 6 bases and 10 bases, with 15 bases remaining between them. The CDR3 protein is CASSRDTWGAFF. The CDR3 region has the DNA TGTGCCAGCAGCCGTGACACGTGGGGAGCTTTCTTT.

The chain combines TRBV2 with TRBJ2-1, with TRBD2 matching over 7 bases. Germline V lookup: CDR1 SNHLY, CDR2 FYNNEI. The V segment lost 3 bases and the J segment 7 bases; nucleotides outside the gene matches: 15. The CDR3 extends over 17 amino acids. In DNA, the CDR3 is TGTGCCAGCAGTGACCCCAGGCCGGGACTAACTCGAAATGAGCAGTTCTTC. Protein product: CASSDPRPGLTRNEQFF. Drawing the rest from reference TRBV2 and TRBJ2-1, the complete variable domain is EPEVTQTPSHQVTQMGQEVILRCVPISNHLYFYWYRQILGQKVEFLVSFYNNEISEKSEIFDDQFSVERPDGSNFTLKIRSTKLEDSAMYFCASSDPRPGLTRNEQFFGPGTRLTVL.

This clone was counted a single time. The chain carries TRBV9 and TRBJ2-6; D unclear. This CDR3 region has 15 residues. In germline, CDR1 is SGDLS, CDR2 YYNGEE. V was pared by 1 base and J by 0 bases, with 5 bases between. DNA of the CDR3: TGTGCCAGCAGCGTACGGATCTCTGGGGCCAACGTCCTGACTTTC. Translation gives CASSVRISGANVLTF.

The chain links TRBV30 to TRBJ2-1, with TRBD2 as a possible D gene (6 bases). Trimming pared 3 bases from V and 1 base from J, leaving 10 bases between. Germline V gene data show CDR1 as GTSNPN and CDR2 as SVGIG (reference sequence). This CDR3 spans 14 amino acids. This chain's CDR3 is CAWSGTHSYNEQFF. CDR3 DNA: TGTGCCTGGAGCGGGACTCATTCCTACAATGAGCAGTTCTTC. The full variable domain, with the rest looked up from reference TRBV30 and TRBJ2-1, is SQTIHQWPATLVQPVGSPLSLECTVEGTSNPNLYWYRQAAGRGLQLLFYSVGIGQISSEVPQNLSASRPQDRQFILSSKKLLLSDSGFYLCAWSGTHSYNEQFFGPGTRLTVL.

The chain has TRBV30 and TRBJ1-5; D uncertain. There are 13 residues in the CDR3. CDR1 GTSNPN and CDR2 SVGIG come from the germline V gene (reference sequence). Trimming removed 2 bases from V and 0 bases from J, with 5 bases in between. CDR3 amino acids: CAWSSHSNQPQHF. In nucleotides, the CDR3 is TGTGCCTGGAGTTCACATAGCAATCAGCCCCAGCATTTT. The full variable domain, with the rest looked up from reference TRBV30 and TRBJ1-5, is SQTIHQWPATLVQPVGSPLSLECTVEGTSNPNLYWYRQAAGRGLQLLFYSVGIGQISSEVPQNLSASRPQDRQFILSSKKLLLSDSGFYLCAWSSHSNQPQHFGDGTRLSIL.

The rearrangement links TRBV27 to TRBJ2-1, with D unclear. This CDR3 contains 13 residues. V was clipped by 8 bases and J by 5 bases, with 13 bases between them. Germline V CDR1 and CDR2: MNHEY, SMNVEV (reference sequence). The CDR3 here is CASRRLFDNEQFF. CDR3 nucleotides: TGTGCCAGCCGGCGGCTATTCGACAATGAGCAGTTCTTC.

The chain uses TRBV19 and TRBJ1-1; D is uncertain. V lost 6 bases and J 4 bases, leaving 12 bases between the germline ends. The V gene's germline CDR1 is LNHDA and CDR2 SQIVND (reference sequence). The CDR3 sequence is 13 residues long. The CDR3 DNA sequence: TGTGCCAGTAGCCGGGGAGGCGGCACTGAAGCTTTCTTT. Its protein product is CASSRGGGTEAFF.

The chain has TRBV28 and TRBJ2-7; 7 bases align to TRBD1. The CDR3 runs to 17 residues. The germline V gene encodes CDR1 MDHEN and CDR2 SYDVKM. With V trimmed by 4 bases and J by 4 bases, 16 bases remained unmatched. The CDR3: CASSYGAPGTAFYEQYF. CDR3 DNA sequence: TGTGCCAGCAGTTACGGAGCCCCCGGGACAGCCTTTTACGAGCAGTACTTC.

This clone was counted a single time. The same CDR3 arises from other DNA sequences in this sample as well. V is TRBV20-1 and J is TRBJ2-7; D tentatively reads TRBD1 or TRBD2 (5 bases each). In germline, CDR1 is DFQATT, CDR2 SNEGSKA (reference sequence). Trimming stripped 1 base from V and 4 bases from J, with 5 bases between. The CDR3 consists of 11 residues. CDR3 amino acids: CSARGGYEQYF. CDR3 bases: TGCAGTGCTAGAGGGGGGTACGAGCAGTACTTC.